This TCR beta chain was retrieved from a study of radiotherapy plus CTLA-4 blockade in lung cancer. About the study: Patients showed objective responses in about 20% of cases, and disease control was achieved by 31%.

A remark on this clone: Its antigen is not identified.

Study-level findings and limits: Expansion in blood of tumor-derived TCR clones was seen after radiotherapy plus ipilimumab. The best predictor of response was reported to be early blood T cell clone dynamics, with interferon-beta.

Only in-frame clones appear in the TCRdb table, and some are missing; sequencing was by immunoSEQ multiplex PCR. The sample gives some 87,000 clones, around 83% of which show up once; just over 14% is in the top ten. The germline gives CDR1 SGHTA, CDR2 FQGNSA. The CDR3 has 13 residues. Trimming shortened V by 1 base and J by 4 bases, and 5 bases separated the two germline ends. The TCR was taken from a human donor with non-small cell lung cancer that progressed on radiotherapy plus ipilimumab. The chain couples TRBV7-2 to TRBJ1-3; D call uncertain. The source material was peripheral blood, sampled from a patient treated with radiotherapy plus ipilimumab. In DNA, the CDR3 is TGTGCCAGCAGCTTAGAGACAGGAAACACCATATATTTT. Its protein is CASSLETGNTIYF.